Following are 20 T cell receptor beta chains from one sample sequenced in a study of T-cell memory formation after mild COVID-19 (dated by TCRdb to the early 2020s). The library was generated by 5' RACE. These reads were obtained on an Illumina NovaSeq 6000. TCRdb reprocessed the public reads (quality trimming at Q25 with fastp, clone calling with MiXCR) and kept in-frame beta chains. Under each unique CDR3 protein, matching rows form one entry showing the most common genes and DNA. The sample records approximately 300,000 distinct CDR3 sequences, 15% of which are singletons. 22% of the sample is in the top ten clones. The sequencing input was PBMCs or a T cell subset sorted from them (not recorded which). The receptors come from a young man who had mild COVID-19 (a few samples of this study predate the infection). The sample titles of this study are shuffled in the database, so cell type and time point are left out; the donor was told from shared clones.

This clonotype showed up just a few times. This chain links TRBV20-1 with TRBJ2-3, with 9 positions matching TRBD1. Looked up from germline, CDR1 is DFQATT and CDR2 is SNEGSKA (reference sequence). The CDR3 extends over 14 amino acids. Trimming cost V 7 bases and J 7 bases; bases outside gene matches: 12. The DNA of the CDR3 is TGCAGTGGCGCCGAGGGACAGGGTGGTCATACGCAGTATTTT. It is translated as CSGAEGQGGHTQYF.

There are a few counts of this clonotype. V gene TRBV6-6 combines with J gene TRBJ1-2, with D hard to call. The length of the CDR3 is 15 residues. Germline loops: CDR1 MNHNY, CDR2 SVGAGI (reference sequence). Trimming removed 0 bases at V and 8 bases at J, with 16 bases between. The CDR3 bases are TGTGCCAGCAGTTACTCGACTGGCACCTTGGGCGGCTACACCTTC. Its protein is CASSYSTGTLGGYTF.

This clonotype has only a few counts. This chain links TRBV6-5 with TRBJ1-5; 7 bases map to TRBD1. Germline trimming cut 6 bases from V and 4 bases from J; bases unmatched to any gene: 6. Germline loops: CDR1 MNHEY, CDR2 SVGAGI. The length of the CDR3 is 14 residues. CDR3 DNA sequence: TGTGCCAGCAGCCGACGACAGGGTAATCAGCCCCAGCATTTT. Amino acid sequence: CASSRRQGNQPQHF.

The gene calls are TRBV6-5 and TRBJ1-2, with a possible D match to TRBD1 (5 bases). Germline V lookup: CDR1 MNHEY, CDR2 SVGAGI. V lost 6 bases and J 4 bases, leaving 21 bases between the germline ends. The CDR3 totals 16 residues. The CDR3 nucleotides read TGTGCCAGCAGCGCACTGGCAGGGCTGGGTAGCTATGGCTACACCTTC. This gives the protein CASSALAGLGSYGYTF.

This clonotype has only a few counts. The chain links TRBV2 to TRBJ2-5, with D perhaps being TRBD1 or TRBD2 (7 bases each). V shed 6 bases and J shed 6 bases, with 17 bases lying between them. CDR1 is SNHLY and CDR2 is FYNNEI in the germline V gene. The CDR3 covers 14 residues. CDR3 DNA sequence: TGTGCCAGCAGCTTACAGGGGAGGGGTAAGACCCAGTACTTC. Amino acids: CASSLQGRGKTQYF.

This clonotype was counted ten times or more. The V call is TRBV7-2, the J call TRBJ2-7, with unresolved D. Between the trimmed V and J ends, which lost 1 base and 0 bases, there was a span of 10 bases. The CDR3 loop spans 15 amino acids. The germline V gene encodes CDR1 SGHTA and CDR2 FQGNSA. The CDR3 protein is CASSLVAVDSYEQYF. The CDR3 region has the DNA TGTGCCAGCAGCTTAGTTGCGGTGGACTCCTACGAGCAGTACTTC. Using reference TRBV7-2 and TRBJ2-7 for the parts outside the CDR3, the full variable domain is GAGVSQSPSNKVTEKGKDVELRCDPISGHTALYWYRQSLGQGLEFLIYFQGNSAPDKSGLPSDRFSAERTGGSVSTLTIQRTQQEDSAVYLCASSLVAVDSYEQYFGPGTRLTVT.

The DNA of the CDR3 is TGTGCCAGCAGTTACCCAGGGATTGGCACTGAAGCTTTCTTT. Translated, it gives CASSYPGIGTEAFF. The chain uses TRBV6-5 and TRBJ1-1, with TRBD1 as a possible D gene (5 bases). Looked up from germline, CDR1 is MNHEY and CDR2 is SVGAGI. The CDR3 is 14 amino acids. The germline V and J ends were trimmed by 2 bases and 4 bases, with 11 bases remaining between them.

The chain links TRBV14 to TRBJ1-2, with TRBD1 as a possible D gene (5 bases). Germline V lookup: CDR1 SGHDN, CDR2 FVKESK. V gave up 1 base and J gave up 1 base, with 13 bases separating them. This CDR3 has 16 amino acids. The chain's CDR3 is CASSQGPWGSNYGYTF. As DNA, the CDR3 is TGTGCCAGCAGCCAAGGTCCTTGGGGCAGTAACTATGGCTACACCTTC.

Concerning this clonotype itself: A junction boundary mismatches the germline segment, possibly from a read error. J is TRBJ1-2 and V is TRBV27; a weak D match, TRBD1 (5 bases). Germline V lookup: CDR1 MNHEY, CDR2 SMNVEV (reference sequence). The CDR3 extends over 14 amino acids. The CDR3 loop is CASSPPHMGGKIAF. The CDR3, as DNA: TGTGCCAGCAGTCCCCCTCACATGGGGGGGAAGATAGCCTTC.

J is TRBJ1-5 and V is TRBV7-8, with TRBD1 as a possible D gene (5 bases). Germline CDR1 and CDR2: SGHVS and FQNEAQ. CDR3 length equals 17 residues. Trimming left V 5 bases short and J 7 bases short, with 24 bases between. CDR3 residues: CASSLTPGRGGRQPQHF. CDR3 nucleotides: TGTGCCAGCAGCCTTACTCCGGGCCGCGGGGGGAGGCAGCCCCAGCATTTT.

This clonotype came up many times. V gene TRBV18 combines with J gene TRBJ2-5; D possibly corresponds to TRBD2 (5 bases). Germline CDR1 is KGHSH and CDR2 is LQKENI. V lost 5 bases to trimming and J lost 2 bases, with 9 bases between them. The CDR3 contains 13 residues. The CDR3 sequence is CASSTRTQETQYF. CDR3 DNA sequence: TGTGCCAGCTCAACCCGGACTCAAGAGACCCAGTACTTC.

This chain uses TRBV7-9 with TRBJ1-5; D is ambiguous. Looked up from germline, CDR1 is SEHNR and CDR2 is FQNEAQ (reference sequence). There are 12 residues in the CDR3. Trimming pared 7 bases from V and 7 bases from J, leaving 11 bases between. The DNA for the CDR3 is TGTGCCAGCACCACGGATCTCCAGCCCCAGCATTTT. It encodes CASTTDLQPQHF. Based on the CDR3 plus reference TRBV7-9 and TRBJ1-5, the full variable domain is DTGVSQNPRHKITKRGQNVTFRCDPISEHNRLYWYRQTLGQGPEFLTYFQNEAQLEKSRLLSDRFSAERPKGSFSTLEIQRTEQGDSAMYLCASTTDLQPQHFGDGTRLSIL.

This clonotype was seen repeatedly, ten times or more. J is TRBJ1-2 and V is TRBV7-9; D possibly corresponds to TRBD1 (5 bases). The CDR3 covers 12 residues. The V end lost 3 bases, the J end lost 7 bases, and 9 bases lay between the germline ends. Germline V gene data show CDR1 as SEHNR and CDR2 as FQNEAQ (reference sequence). CDR3 DNA: TGTGCCAGCAGCTTTAGCGGGGGTGGCTACACCTTC. Its protein product is CASSFSGGGYTF.

The sample holds one count of this clonotype. The rearrangement joins TRBV27 to TRBJ2-3; a possible D gene is TRBD2 (5 bases). Germline CDR1 MNHEY, CDR2 SMNVEV (reference sequence). The CDR3 spans 16 residues. The V and J ends lost 6 bases and 1 base respectively, with 17 bases between them. CDR3 DNA sequence: TGTGCCAGCAGGGAGGCTGGTCAAACAGGCACAGATACGCAGTATTTT. This encodes CASREAGQTGTDTQYF.

This clonotype was seen a handful of times. CDR3 residues: CSARDTGDYEQYF. CDR3 DNA: TGCAGTGCTAGAGATACAGGGGACTACGAGCAGTACTTC. The gene calls are TRBV20-1 and TRBJ2-7; TRBD1 matches at 7 bases. Trimming at V came to 0 bases and at J to 3 bases, leaving 2 bases not matched to a gene. This CDR3 is built from 13 residues. Looked up from germline, CDR1 is DFQATT and CDR2 is SNEGSKA (reference sequence).

This chain links TRBV7-9 with TRBJ2-1; 11 bases match TRBD2. In germline, CDR1 is SEHNR, CDR2 FQNEAQ (reference sequence). This CDR3 has 18 amino acids. V trimming: 1 base; J trimming: 8 bases; junction bases outside the gene matches: 13. The DNA for the CDR3 is TGTGCCAGCAGCTTAGGCAGTAGCGGGGGGGCCAACAGCCATGAGCAGTTCTTC. Its protein product is CASSLGSSGGANSHEQFF.

The chain is built from TRBV4-1 and TRBJ1-1, with a weak D call TRBD1 (6 bases). The CDR3 extends over 16 amino acids. CDR1 is MGHRA and CDR2 is YSYEKL in the germline V gene. V lost 1 base and J lost 1, with 13 bases in between. CDR3 in amino acids: CASSQVGRRGNTEAFF. Here the CDR3 DNA reads TGCGCCAGCAGCCAAGTCGGGCGCAGGGGGAACACTGAAGCTTTCTTT.

This clonotype was counted a few times. The V and J genes are TRBV6-5 and TRBJ2-2; no clear D gene. V lost 5 bases and J 1 base, leaving 14 bases between the germline ends. The germline V gene has CDR1 MNHEY and CDR2 SVGAGI. CDR3 length equals 16 residues. CDR3 DNA sequence: TGTGCCAGCAGTCCGCTTGGATGGGGGAACACCGGGGAGCTGTTTTTT. This encodes CASSPLGWGNTGELFF.

This clonotype was counted a few times. The chain has TRBV28 and TRBJ2-4, with a tentative D call TRBD1 (5 bases). Germline values: CDR1 MDHEN, CDR2 SYDVKM. The V gene lost 3 bases and the J gene lost 0 bases, with 9 bases spanning the gap. The CDR3 loop spans 15 amino acids. Here the CDR3 DNA reads TGTGCCAGCAGTTTTGGGGCACTAGCCAAAAACATTCAGTACTTC. It is translated as CASSFGALAKNIQYF.

The DNA of the CDR3 is TGCGCCAGCAGCCCCGGGGGATTTGAGGAGACCCAGTACTTC. Its translation is CASSPGGFEETQYF. The chain joins TRBV5-1 to TRBJ2-5, with TRBD2 as a possible D gene (6 bases). The CDR3 runs 14 residues. V lost 4 bases, J lost 5 bases, and 15 bases lay in between. The germline V gene has CDR1 SGHRS and CDR2 YFSETQ.